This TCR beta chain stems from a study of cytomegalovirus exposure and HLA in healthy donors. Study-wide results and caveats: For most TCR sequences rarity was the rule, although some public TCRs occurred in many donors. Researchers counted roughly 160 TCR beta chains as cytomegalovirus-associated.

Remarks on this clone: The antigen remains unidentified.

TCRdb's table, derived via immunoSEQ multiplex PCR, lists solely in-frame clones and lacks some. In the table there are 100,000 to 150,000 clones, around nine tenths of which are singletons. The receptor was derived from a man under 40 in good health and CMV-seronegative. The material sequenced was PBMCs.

The CDR3 protein is CASKQGELESLYEQYF. CDR3 coding DNA: TGTGCCAGCAAACAAGGGGAATTAGAAAGTCTCTACGAGCAGTACTTC. The chain employs TRBV21-1 and TRBJ2-7; TRBD1, as called in the table, went unchecked against the DNA. TRBV21-1 is annotated as a pseudogene. CDR3 length: 16 amino acids.